The clone carrying this T cell receptor (beta chain) showed up many times. RNA transcripts yielded amplified TCR beta CDR3 regions. HTBI-primed RT-PCR formed the first round, and a multiplex PCR formed the second. TCRdb used MiXCR to reprocess the multiplex PCR reads, holding one entry per CDR3 protein. The sample shows roughly 1.1 million distinct CDR3 sequences, about 35% of them seen only once. The data stem from a study of Graves' ophthalmopathy and Graves' hyperthyroidism. Orbital computed tomography and thyroid ultrasound, along with TRAb, serum thyroxine and clinical symptoms, underpinned diagnosis. Germline CDR1 reads LNHDA; CDR2 reads SQIVND (reference sequence). CDR3 length: 15 residues. With 6 bases clipped from V and 3 bases from J, the junction kept 8 bases outside the gene matches.

The clonotype originates from an adult man with Graves' hyperthyroidism. The sequenced sample consisted of peripheral blood or thyroid tissue (not recorded which). The V gene is TRBV19, the J gene TRBJ2-7, with TRBD1 matching over 10 bases. CDR3 region: CASSQTGQGVYEQYF. CDR3 coding DNA: TGTGCCAGTAGCCAAACCGGACAGGGGGTCTACGAGCAGTACTTC.